The text below deals with one T cell receptor beta chain. This sample stems from a study of blood T cell repertoires in COVID-19. The germline CDR1 and CDR2 sequences are SNHLY and FYNNEI. Trimming stripped 4 bases from V and 10 bases from J, with 10 bases between. CDR3 length: 12 amino acids. Study processing details: Using reference gene primer amplification, nucleated cell counts were estimated. Data came from immunoSEQ multiplex PCR; TCRdb stores just in-frame clones and leaves some out. V and J calls and clone size are as listed in that table; D and trimming were resolved from the DNA. This sample has 50,000 or so clones, with around 87% found just once.

Sequencing used peripheral blood. The sequence was collected from a man aged 45-60 years with active COVID-19. The rearrangement joins TRBV2 to TRBJ1-4; TRBD1 might be the D (5 bases). Here the CDR3 reads CASSATGSKLFF. CDR3 coding DNA: TGTGCCAGCAGTGCTACAGGCTCAAAACTGTTTTTT.